These 6 T cell receptor beta chains were all obtained from the same sample, sequenced in a study of T cell repertoires in cytomegalovirus infection. Each CDR3 protein gets one entry after TCRdb re-called the reads with MiXCR. The table records about 55,000 distinct CDR3 sequences, more than 15% of them present only once. Their antigens are not known. Sequences were derived from CD8+ T cells from cultured PBMCs, sampled from culture after CMV antigen stimulation. Receptor source: a human donor in good health (CMV status not recorded). Some clones in this sample may be carry-over from other donors' samples.

The chain joins TRBV6-5 to TRBJ1-1, with 7 bases lining up with TRBD1. V lost 0 bases to trimming and J lost 0 bases; unmatched junction nucleotides: 7. Germline-derived CDR1 and CDR2 are MNHEY and SVGAGI. The CDR3 runs 17 residues. CDR3 sequence (DNA): TGTGCCAGCAGTTACTCTGACAGGGTCGGTTTGAACACTGAAGCTTTCTTT. Amino acids: CASSYSDRVGLNTEAFF.

A note on this clonotype: An end of the junction does not agree with germline; a read error may underlie this. V usage is TRBV6-2 or TRBV6-3 and J usage is TRBJ1-5; 7 bases fit TRBD1. Per germline, CDR1 MNHEY and CDR2 SVGEGT. The CDR3 length is 15 residues. The CDR3 DNA reads TGTGTCAGCAGTACAGGGGCCGGGGAGTATCAGCCCCAGCATTTT. Translating gives CVSSTGAGEYQPQHF.

V gene TRBV28 combines with J gene TRBJ2-5; unclear D gene. Looked up from germline, CDR1 is MDHEN and CDR2 is SYDVKM. The CDR3 length is 13 residues. Trimming shortened V by 3 bases and J by 5 bases, and 10 bases separated the two germline ends. CDR3 nucleotides: TGTGCCAGCAGTTTTCGACCCCTGGAGACCCAGTACTTC. This codes for CASSFRPLETQYF.

The chain links TRBV7-2 to TRBJ1-1; D is unresolved. Trimming cost V 1 base and J 1 base, with 10 bases left between them. The germline V gene has CDR1 SGHTA and CDR2 FQGNSA. This CDR3 comprises 15 residues. The chain's CDR3 is CASSLGVSGNTEAFF. CDR3 DNA sequence: TGTGCCAGCAGCTTAGGGGTTTCAGGGAACACTGAAGCTTTCTTT.

With regard to this clonotype: Because the CDR3 is missing its conserved closing phenylalanine or tryptophan, this is likely a read error. The chain combines TRBV20-1 with TRBJ2-7, with a weak D call TRBD1 (5 bases). V lost 5 bases to trimming and J lost 2 bases, with 16 bases between them. CDR1 is DFQATT, CDR2 SNEGSKA, per germline (reference sequence). The CDR3 sequence is 14 residues long. CDR3 bases: TGCAGTGCTCTCGGCACGGACACTCCCTACGAGCAGTACTTA. Amino acid sequence: CSALGTDTPYEQYL.

This clonotype has more than one count but fewer than ten. The CDR3 DNA follows: TGTGCCACTCCGGGAGGCAGCTATGGCTACACCTTC. Translation: CATPGGSYGYTF. This sequence joins TRBV12-3 or TRBV12-4 and TRBJ1-2; no firm D call. Trimming removed 10 bases at V and 4 bases at J, with 13 bases between. The CDR3 extends over 12 amino acids.